This T cell receptor (beta chain) was documented in a study of neurological immune-mediated disorders. Study conclusions and caveats: HTLV-1-associated myelopathy showed the most TCR clonal expansion; multiple sclerosis the least, below healthy controls.

This clonotype was counted ten times or more. The antigen is unknown. Synthesis of cDNA was accomplished via 5'RACE employing 10-nucleotide random UMIs. Via MiXCR, TCRdb re-called the 5' RACE reads, giving one row per CDR3 protein. The data contain about 50,000 distinct CDR3 sequences, approximately 10% of them seen just once; the ten biggest clones take up less than 25%. The sequenced material came from PBMCs. The origin of this receptor is a woman aged 40-49 years with HTLV-1-associated myelopathy (HAM/TSP).

The CDR3 region is CASSTWASGEEYF. CDR3 DNA: TGTGCCAGCAGTACCTGGGCTAGCGGGGAAGAGTACTTC. This chain joins TRBV5-6 and TRBJ2-7; TRBD2 matches 9 bases. Per germline, CDR1 SGHDT and CDR2 YYEEEE. With 5 bases clipped from V and 11 bases from J, the junction kept 11 bases outside the gene matches. The CDR3 is made up of 13 amino acids.